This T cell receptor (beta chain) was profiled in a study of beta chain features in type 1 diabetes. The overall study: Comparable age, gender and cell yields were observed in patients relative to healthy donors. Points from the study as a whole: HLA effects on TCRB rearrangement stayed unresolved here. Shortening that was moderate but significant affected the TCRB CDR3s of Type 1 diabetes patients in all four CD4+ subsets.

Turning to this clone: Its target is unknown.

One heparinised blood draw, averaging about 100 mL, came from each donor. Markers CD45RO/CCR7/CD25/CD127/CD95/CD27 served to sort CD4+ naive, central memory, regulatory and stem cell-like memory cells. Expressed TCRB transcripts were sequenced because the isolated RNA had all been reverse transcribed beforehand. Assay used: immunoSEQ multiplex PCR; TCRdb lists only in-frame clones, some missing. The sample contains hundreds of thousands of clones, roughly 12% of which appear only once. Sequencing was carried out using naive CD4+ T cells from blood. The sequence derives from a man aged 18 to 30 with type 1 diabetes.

CDR3 sequence: CASSRTPLTGGNTEAFF. In DNA, the CDR3 is TGTGCCAGCAGCCGGACCCCGCTGACAGGGGGGAACACTGAAGCTTTCTTT. The rearrangement links TRBV13 to TRBJ1-1; 9 bases fit TRBD1. Germline V gene sequence: CDR1 PRHDT, CDR2 FYEKMQ (reference sequence). J was trimmed by 1 base and V by 5 bases; bases with no gene match: 11. The CDR3 covers 17 residues.